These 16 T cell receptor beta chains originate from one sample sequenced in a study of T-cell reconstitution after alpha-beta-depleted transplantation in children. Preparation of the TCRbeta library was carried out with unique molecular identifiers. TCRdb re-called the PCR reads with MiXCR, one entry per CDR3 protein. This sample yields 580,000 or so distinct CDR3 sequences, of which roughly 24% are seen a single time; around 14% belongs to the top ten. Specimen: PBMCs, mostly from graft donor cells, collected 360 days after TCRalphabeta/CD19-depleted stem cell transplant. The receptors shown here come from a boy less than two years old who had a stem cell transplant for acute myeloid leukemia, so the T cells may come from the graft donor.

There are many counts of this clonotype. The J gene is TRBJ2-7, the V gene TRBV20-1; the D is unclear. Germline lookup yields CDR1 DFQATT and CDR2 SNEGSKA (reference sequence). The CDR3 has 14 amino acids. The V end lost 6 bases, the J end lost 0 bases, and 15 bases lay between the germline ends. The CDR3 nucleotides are TGCAGTGCCAATCACGCAATGAACTCCTACGAGCAGTACGTC. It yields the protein CSANHAMNSYEQYV.

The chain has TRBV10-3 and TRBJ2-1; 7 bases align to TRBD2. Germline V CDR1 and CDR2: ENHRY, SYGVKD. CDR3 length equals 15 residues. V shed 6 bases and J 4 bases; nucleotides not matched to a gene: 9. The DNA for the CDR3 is TGTGCCATCAGGGCCGCGCTAGCGGATTACAATGAGCAGTTCTTC. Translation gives CAIRAALADYNEQFF.

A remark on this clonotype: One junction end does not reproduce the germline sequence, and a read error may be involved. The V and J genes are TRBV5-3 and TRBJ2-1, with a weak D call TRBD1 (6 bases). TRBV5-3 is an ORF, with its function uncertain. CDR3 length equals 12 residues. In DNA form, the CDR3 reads TGTGCCATGGGCCCTGGGACATCAGCAGTGGTCTTC. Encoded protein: CAMGPGTSAVVF.

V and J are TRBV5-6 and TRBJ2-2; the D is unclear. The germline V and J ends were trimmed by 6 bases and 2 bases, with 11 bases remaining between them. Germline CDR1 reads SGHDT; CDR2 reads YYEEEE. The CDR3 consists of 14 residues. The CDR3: CASMDDFNTGELFF. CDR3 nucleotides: TGTGCCAGCATGGATGACTTCAACACCGGGGAGCTGTTTTTT. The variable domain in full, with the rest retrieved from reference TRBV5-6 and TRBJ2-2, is DAGVTQSPTHLIKTRGQQVTLRCSPKSGHDTVSWYQQALGQGPQFIFQYYEEEERQRGNFPDRFSGHQFPNYSSELNVNALLLGDSALYLCASMDDFNTGELFFGEGSRLTVL.

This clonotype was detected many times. The CDR3 region has the DNA TGTGCCACCAGTGATCCGGGACAGGGTAGCAATCAGCCCCAGCATTTT. It codes for CATSDPGQGSNQPQHF. The chain is built from TRBV24-1 and TRBJ1-5, with 9 bases matching TRBD1. With 3 bases clipped from V and 0 bases from J, the junction kept 2 bases outside the gene matches. The length of the CDR3 is 16 residues. The V gene's germline CDR1 is KGHDR and CDR2 SFDVKD.

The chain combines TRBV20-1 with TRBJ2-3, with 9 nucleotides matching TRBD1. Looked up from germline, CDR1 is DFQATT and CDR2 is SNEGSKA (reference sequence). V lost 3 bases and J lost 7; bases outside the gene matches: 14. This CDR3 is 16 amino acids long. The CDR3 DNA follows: TGCAGTGCTAGGGATTCCGGGACAGGGAATCGTTATACGCAGTATTTT. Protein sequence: CSARDSGTGNRYTQYF.

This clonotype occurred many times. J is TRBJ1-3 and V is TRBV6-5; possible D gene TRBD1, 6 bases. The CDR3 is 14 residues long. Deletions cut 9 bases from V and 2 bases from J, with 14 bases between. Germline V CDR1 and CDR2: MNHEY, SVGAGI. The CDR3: CASGRGGTGNTIYF. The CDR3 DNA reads TGTGCCAGTGGGCGAGGGGGAACTGGAAACACCATATATTTT.

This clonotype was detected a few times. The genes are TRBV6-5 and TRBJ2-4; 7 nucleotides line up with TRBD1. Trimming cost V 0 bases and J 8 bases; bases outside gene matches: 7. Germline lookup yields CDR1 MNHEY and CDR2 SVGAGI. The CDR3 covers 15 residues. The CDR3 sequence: CASSYSDREKYIQYF. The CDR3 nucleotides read TGTGCCAGCAGTTACTCTGACAGGGAGAAGTACATTCAGTACTTC.

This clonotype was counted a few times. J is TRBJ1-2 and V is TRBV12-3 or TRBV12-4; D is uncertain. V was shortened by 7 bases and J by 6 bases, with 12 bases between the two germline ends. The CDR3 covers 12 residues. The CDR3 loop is CASKFASDGYTF. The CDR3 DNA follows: TGTGCCAGCAAGTTCGCCTCTGATGGCTACACCTTC.

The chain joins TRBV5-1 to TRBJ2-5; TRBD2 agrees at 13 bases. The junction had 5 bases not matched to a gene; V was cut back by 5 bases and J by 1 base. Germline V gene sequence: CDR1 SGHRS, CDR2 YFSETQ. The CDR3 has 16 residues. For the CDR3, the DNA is TGCGCCAGCAGTTTTACTAGCGGGGGGGCCCAAGAGACCCAGTACTTC. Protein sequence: CASSFTSGGAQETQYF.

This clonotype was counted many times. CDR3 in amino acids: CASSFTGRQNEQFF. The CDR3 coding sequence is TGTGCCAGCAGTTTCACAGGACGACAAAATGAGCAGTTCTTC. The V gene is TRBV12-3 or TRBV12-4, the J gene TRBJ2-1; a weak D match, TRBD1 (5 bases). The CDR3 runs 14 residues. Trimming left V 3 bases short and J 7 bases short, with 13 bases between.

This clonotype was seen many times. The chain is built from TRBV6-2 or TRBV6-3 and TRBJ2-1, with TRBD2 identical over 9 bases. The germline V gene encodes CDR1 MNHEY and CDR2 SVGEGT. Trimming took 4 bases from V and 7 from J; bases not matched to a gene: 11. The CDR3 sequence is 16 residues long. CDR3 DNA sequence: TGTGCCAGCAGTTTCCTCGGCGGGGGGGCCTTGAATGAGCAGTTCTTC. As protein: CASSFLGGGALNEQFF.

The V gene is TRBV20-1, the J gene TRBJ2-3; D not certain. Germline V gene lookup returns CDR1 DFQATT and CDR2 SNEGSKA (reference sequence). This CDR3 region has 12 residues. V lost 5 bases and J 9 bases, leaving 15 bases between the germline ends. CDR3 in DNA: TGCAGTGCTCGCCTAGACCCCGCCACGCAGTATTTT. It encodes CSARLDPATQYF.

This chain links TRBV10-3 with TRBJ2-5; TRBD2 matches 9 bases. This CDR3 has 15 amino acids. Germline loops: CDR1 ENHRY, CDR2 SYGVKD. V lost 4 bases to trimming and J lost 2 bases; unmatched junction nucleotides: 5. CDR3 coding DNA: TGTGCCATCAGTGCAGCGGGGGGCCCGCAAGAGACCCAGTACTTC. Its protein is CAISAAGGPQETQYF.

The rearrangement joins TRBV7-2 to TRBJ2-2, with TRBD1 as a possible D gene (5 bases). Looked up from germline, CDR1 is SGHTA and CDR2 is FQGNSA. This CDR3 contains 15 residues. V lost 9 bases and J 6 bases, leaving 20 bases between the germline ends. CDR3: CASRQPSRVAGELFF. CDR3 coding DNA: TGTGCCAGTCGACAACCCTCCAGGGTGGCCGGGGAGCTGTTTTTT.

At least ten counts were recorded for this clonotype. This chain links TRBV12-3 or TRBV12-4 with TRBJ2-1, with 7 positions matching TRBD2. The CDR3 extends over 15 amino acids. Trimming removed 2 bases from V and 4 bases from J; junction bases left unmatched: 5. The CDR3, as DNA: TGTGCCAGCAGTTTACGGCGGGGGAGGTACAATGAGCAGTTCTTC. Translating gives CASSLRRGRYNEQFF.